The 12 T cell receptor beta chains below were found in one sample sequenced in a study of OX40 agonist ivuxolimab in advanced cancers. Generated by immunoSEQ multiplex PCR, the TCRdb table keeps only in-frame clones and is missing some. The sample includes tens of thousands of clones, about nine tenths of them seen just once. Here the sequenced sample was CD4+ or CD8+ T cells sorted from blood, taken in a trial of the OX40 agonist ivuxolimab. The receptors were sampled from an adult with an advanced solid tumor such as melanoma, head and neck, liver or kidney cancer.

The chain couples TRBV7-2 to TRBJ2-1; the match to TRBD2 covers 7 bases. Germline CDR1 and CDR2: SGHTA and FQGNSA. Losses at the gene ends were 5 bases for V and 4 bases for J; bases not matched to a gene: 8. This CDR3 is built from 15 residues. CDR3 protein: CASSVSGTQYNEQFF. The CDR3 coding sequence is TGTGCCAGCAGCGTCAGCGGGACCCAATACAATGAGCAGTTCTTC. Full variable domain (outside the CDR3, taken from reference TRBV7-2 and TRBJ2-1): GAGVSQSPSNKVTEKGKDVELRCDPISGHTALYWYRQSLGQGLEFLIYFQGNSAPDKSGLPSDRFSAERTGGSVSTLTIQRTQQEDSAVYLCASSVSGTQYNEQFFGPGTRLTVL.

V is TRBV5-1 and J is TRBJ2-5, with a weak D call TRBD1 (6 bases). With 1 base removed from V and 4 bases from J, the gap between germline ends came to 14 bases. CDR1 is SGHRS and CDR2 is YFSETQ in the germline V gene. The CDR3 has 15 residues. In nucleotides, the CDR3 is TGCGCCAGCAGCTTGTCAACGACAGGTAGAGAGACCCAGTACTTC. As protein: CASSLSTTGRETQYF.

This clone was observed once. The chain recombines TRBV6-1 with TRBJ2-7, with D possibly TRBD2 on 5 matching bases. V was pared by 1 base and J by 6 bases, with 16 bases between. In germline, CDR1 is MNHNS, CDR2 SASEGT. The CDR3 is 15 residues long. In nucleotides, the CDR3 is TGTGCCAGCAGTGAAGTGTCCGCCCCAAGCGGCGAGCAGTACTTC. As protein: CASSEVSAPSGEQYF.

The chain has TRBV30 and TRBJ2-5; 9 bases match TRBD1. CDR1 GTSNPN and CDR2 SVGIG come from the germline V gene (reference sequence). CDR3 length equals 19 residues. V lost 0 bases to trimming and J lost 0 bases; unmatched junction nucleotides: 14. CDR3 in amino acids: CAWSVTSGTGTIYQETQYF. For the CDR3, the DNA is TGTGCCTGGAGTGTAACCTCAGGGACAGGGACCATATACCAAGAGACCCAGTACTTC. The whole variable domain, filled in from reference TRBV30 and TRBJ2-5, reads SQTIHQWPATLVQPVGSPLSLECTVEGTSNPNLYWYRQAAGRGLQLLFYSVGIGQISSEVPQNLSASRPQDRQFILSSKKLLLSDSGFYLCAWSVTSGTGTIYQETQYFGPGTRLLVL.

The chain couples TRBV7-3 to TRBJ2-2; the D is unclear. Germline assignment: CDR1 SGHTA and CDR2 FQGTGA. The V end was cut by 4 bases, the J end by 8 bases, with 11 bases between. The CDR3 runs to 13 residues. The CDR3 sequence: CASSSNTGGELFF. CDR3 DNA: TGTGCCAGCAGCTCAAATACCGGGGGGGAGCTGTTTTTT.

This chain joins TRBV7-9 and TRBJ2-7; no firm D call. Between the trimmed V and J ends, which lost 2 bases and 5 bases, there was a span of 13 bases. Germline V CDR1 and CDR2: SEHNR, FQNEAQ (reference sequence). The CDR3 loop spans 14 amino acids. The CDR3 is CASSLMGGPNEQYF. CDR3 nucleotides: TGTGCCAGCAGCTTAATGGGCGGTCCCAACGAGCAGTACTTC.

This chain joins TRBV5-6 and TRBJ2-1; D not certain. V dropped 1 base and J dropped 9 bases, with 8 bases sitting between them. CDR3 length: 12 residues. Germline lookup yields CDR1 SGHDT and CDR2 YYEEEE. The CDR3 DNA follows: TGTGCCAGCAGCTTGTCTGGCGGTGAGCAGTTCTTC. The encoded protein is CASSLSGGEQFF.

The J gene is TRBJ2-7, the V gene TRBV18, with TRBD1 matching over 8 bases. Trimming removed 5 bases from V and 3 bases from J; junction bases left unmatched: 3. This CDR3 has 13 residues. Germline CDR1 reads KGHSH; CDR2 reads LQKENI. The CDR3: CASSSTGGYEQYF. CDR3 in DNA: TGTGCCAGCTCATCCACAGGGGGCTACGAGCAGTACTTC.

The J gene is TRBJ2-1, the V gene TRBV18, with D possibly TRBD1 on 5 matching bases. Trimming took 3 bases from V and 3 from J, leaving 12 bases between them. This CDR3 has 15 residues. Per the germline V gene, CDR1 is KGHSH and CDR2 is LQKENI. CDR3 DNA sequence: TGTGCCAGCTCACCGGGCAGGGTCATCTACAATGAGCAGTTCTTC. Translating gives CASSPGRVIYNEQFF.

The chain links TRBV6-5 to TRBJ1-4; D gene unclear. CDR1 and CDR2 (germline): MNHEY, SVGAGI. V lost 6 bases to trimming and J lost 5 bases, with 13 bases between them. This CDR3 is built from 14 residues. DNA for the CDR3: TGTGCCAGCAGGCAAGGGCGCCCCAATGAAAAACTGTTTTTT. It is translated as CASRQGRPNEKLFF.

The chain is built from TRBV5-6 and TRBJ1-2; D might be TRBD1 (6 bases). Germline V gene data show CDR1 as SGHDT and CDR2 as YYEEEE. Trimming stripped 4 bases from V and 0 bases from J, with 13 bases between. CDR3 length: 15 amino acids. CDR3 sequence: CASSLWTASNYGYTF. CDR3 coding DNA: TGTGCCAGCAGCCTCTGGACAGCCTCTAACTATGGCTACACCTTC.

V and J are TRBV7-3 and TRBJ2-3; 7 bases line up with TRBD1. The germline CDR1 and CDR2 sequences are SGHTA and FQGTGA. Unmatched junction bases numbered 7, after V lost 5 bases and J lost 2 bases. CDR3 size: 15 residues. The CDR3 is CASSQGQRNTDTQYF. The CDR3 bases are TGTGCCAGCAGCCAGGGACAGCGAAACACAGATACGCAGTATTTT.